This T cell receptor beta chain was retrieved from a study of beta chain features in type 1 diabetes. Study observations and caveats: PCR might pick shorter templates more often, in the same way for patients and controls. There was a moderate but significant shortening of TCRB CDR3s in all four CD4+ subsets of Type 1 diabetes patients.

The sample holds a few counts of this clone. Its antigen is not known. This CDR3 comprises 14 residues. Germline lookup yields CDR1 ENHRY and CDR2 SYGVKD. Deletions cut 4 bases from V and 1 base from J, with 7 bases between. Investigators reverse transcribed all isolated RNA, so they sequenced expressed TCRB transcripts. Some 3.4 million reads were obtained on average from naive, central memory and regulatory T cell samples. Some clones are missing from TCRdb's copy, which holds only in-frame ones; the method was immunoSEQ multiplex PCR. The sample consists of under 450,000 clones, roughly 14% of them appearing once.

The chain joins TRBV10-3 to TRBJ2-2; D perhaps matches TRBD1 (5 bases). The receptor's source is a man aged 25 to 40 in good health. Source material: naive CD4+ T cells from blood. CDR3 protein: CAISARENTGELFF. CDR3 DNA: TGTGCCATCAGTGCCAGGGAGAACACCGGGGAGCTGTTTTTT.